This paragraph covers one TCR beta chain sequence. Its target is not known. The data belong to a study of T cell repertoires in ileal Crohn's disease. For the study at large: Surgery for a complication: stricturing in about 61%, penetrating in 39%.

Included were adult ileal or ileocolonic Crohn's patients indicated for ileocolonic resection. Study-wide results and caveats: High-frequency clones were more common in sorted CD8 than CD4 cells. Active smokers at surgery had more clonal expansions than non-smokers.

The table came from immunoSEQ multiplex PCR; TCRdb's copy has only in-frame clones and leaves some out. The sample holds roughly 31,000 clones, about 80% seen once. Germline assignment: CDR1 SGHRS and CDR2 YFSETQ. The CDR3 sequence is 14 residues long. The V gene end was trimmed by 4 bases and the J gene end by 9 bases; junction bases not matched to a gene: 5. The sequenced sample consisted of ileal tissue. The chain is built from TRBV5-1 and TRBJ1-6; 9 positions match TRBD1. The sequence came from an adult with Crohn's disease. The CDR3 protein is CASSRTGEFSPLHF. The CDR3 DNA reads as TGCGCCAGCAGCCGGACAGGGGAGTTTTCACCCCTCCACTTT.